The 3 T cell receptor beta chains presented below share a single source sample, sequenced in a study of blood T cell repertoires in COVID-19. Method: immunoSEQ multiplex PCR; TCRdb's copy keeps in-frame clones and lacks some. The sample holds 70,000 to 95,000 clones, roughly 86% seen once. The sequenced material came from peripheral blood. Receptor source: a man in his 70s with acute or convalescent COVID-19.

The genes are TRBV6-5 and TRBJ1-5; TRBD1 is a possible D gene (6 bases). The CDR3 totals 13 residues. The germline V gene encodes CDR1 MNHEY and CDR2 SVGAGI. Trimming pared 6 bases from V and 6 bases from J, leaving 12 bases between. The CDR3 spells CASSTQGSQPQHF. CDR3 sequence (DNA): TGTGCCAGCAGCACACAGGGATCTCAGCCCCAGCATTTT.

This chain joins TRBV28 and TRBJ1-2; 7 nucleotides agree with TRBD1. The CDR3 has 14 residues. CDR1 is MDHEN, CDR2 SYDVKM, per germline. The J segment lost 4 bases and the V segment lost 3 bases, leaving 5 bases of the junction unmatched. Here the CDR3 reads CASSLAGGIYGYTF. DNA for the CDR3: TGTGCCAGCAGTTTGGCAGGGGGAATCTATGGCTACACCTTC.

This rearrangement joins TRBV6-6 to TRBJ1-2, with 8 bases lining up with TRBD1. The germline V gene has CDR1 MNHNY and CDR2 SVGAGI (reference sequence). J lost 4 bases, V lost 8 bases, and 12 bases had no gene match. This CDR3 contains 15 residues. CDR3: CASGAGGALGYGYTF. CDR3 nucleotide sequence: TGTGCCAGCGGTGCAGGGGGCGCTTTAGGCTATGGCTACACCTTC.